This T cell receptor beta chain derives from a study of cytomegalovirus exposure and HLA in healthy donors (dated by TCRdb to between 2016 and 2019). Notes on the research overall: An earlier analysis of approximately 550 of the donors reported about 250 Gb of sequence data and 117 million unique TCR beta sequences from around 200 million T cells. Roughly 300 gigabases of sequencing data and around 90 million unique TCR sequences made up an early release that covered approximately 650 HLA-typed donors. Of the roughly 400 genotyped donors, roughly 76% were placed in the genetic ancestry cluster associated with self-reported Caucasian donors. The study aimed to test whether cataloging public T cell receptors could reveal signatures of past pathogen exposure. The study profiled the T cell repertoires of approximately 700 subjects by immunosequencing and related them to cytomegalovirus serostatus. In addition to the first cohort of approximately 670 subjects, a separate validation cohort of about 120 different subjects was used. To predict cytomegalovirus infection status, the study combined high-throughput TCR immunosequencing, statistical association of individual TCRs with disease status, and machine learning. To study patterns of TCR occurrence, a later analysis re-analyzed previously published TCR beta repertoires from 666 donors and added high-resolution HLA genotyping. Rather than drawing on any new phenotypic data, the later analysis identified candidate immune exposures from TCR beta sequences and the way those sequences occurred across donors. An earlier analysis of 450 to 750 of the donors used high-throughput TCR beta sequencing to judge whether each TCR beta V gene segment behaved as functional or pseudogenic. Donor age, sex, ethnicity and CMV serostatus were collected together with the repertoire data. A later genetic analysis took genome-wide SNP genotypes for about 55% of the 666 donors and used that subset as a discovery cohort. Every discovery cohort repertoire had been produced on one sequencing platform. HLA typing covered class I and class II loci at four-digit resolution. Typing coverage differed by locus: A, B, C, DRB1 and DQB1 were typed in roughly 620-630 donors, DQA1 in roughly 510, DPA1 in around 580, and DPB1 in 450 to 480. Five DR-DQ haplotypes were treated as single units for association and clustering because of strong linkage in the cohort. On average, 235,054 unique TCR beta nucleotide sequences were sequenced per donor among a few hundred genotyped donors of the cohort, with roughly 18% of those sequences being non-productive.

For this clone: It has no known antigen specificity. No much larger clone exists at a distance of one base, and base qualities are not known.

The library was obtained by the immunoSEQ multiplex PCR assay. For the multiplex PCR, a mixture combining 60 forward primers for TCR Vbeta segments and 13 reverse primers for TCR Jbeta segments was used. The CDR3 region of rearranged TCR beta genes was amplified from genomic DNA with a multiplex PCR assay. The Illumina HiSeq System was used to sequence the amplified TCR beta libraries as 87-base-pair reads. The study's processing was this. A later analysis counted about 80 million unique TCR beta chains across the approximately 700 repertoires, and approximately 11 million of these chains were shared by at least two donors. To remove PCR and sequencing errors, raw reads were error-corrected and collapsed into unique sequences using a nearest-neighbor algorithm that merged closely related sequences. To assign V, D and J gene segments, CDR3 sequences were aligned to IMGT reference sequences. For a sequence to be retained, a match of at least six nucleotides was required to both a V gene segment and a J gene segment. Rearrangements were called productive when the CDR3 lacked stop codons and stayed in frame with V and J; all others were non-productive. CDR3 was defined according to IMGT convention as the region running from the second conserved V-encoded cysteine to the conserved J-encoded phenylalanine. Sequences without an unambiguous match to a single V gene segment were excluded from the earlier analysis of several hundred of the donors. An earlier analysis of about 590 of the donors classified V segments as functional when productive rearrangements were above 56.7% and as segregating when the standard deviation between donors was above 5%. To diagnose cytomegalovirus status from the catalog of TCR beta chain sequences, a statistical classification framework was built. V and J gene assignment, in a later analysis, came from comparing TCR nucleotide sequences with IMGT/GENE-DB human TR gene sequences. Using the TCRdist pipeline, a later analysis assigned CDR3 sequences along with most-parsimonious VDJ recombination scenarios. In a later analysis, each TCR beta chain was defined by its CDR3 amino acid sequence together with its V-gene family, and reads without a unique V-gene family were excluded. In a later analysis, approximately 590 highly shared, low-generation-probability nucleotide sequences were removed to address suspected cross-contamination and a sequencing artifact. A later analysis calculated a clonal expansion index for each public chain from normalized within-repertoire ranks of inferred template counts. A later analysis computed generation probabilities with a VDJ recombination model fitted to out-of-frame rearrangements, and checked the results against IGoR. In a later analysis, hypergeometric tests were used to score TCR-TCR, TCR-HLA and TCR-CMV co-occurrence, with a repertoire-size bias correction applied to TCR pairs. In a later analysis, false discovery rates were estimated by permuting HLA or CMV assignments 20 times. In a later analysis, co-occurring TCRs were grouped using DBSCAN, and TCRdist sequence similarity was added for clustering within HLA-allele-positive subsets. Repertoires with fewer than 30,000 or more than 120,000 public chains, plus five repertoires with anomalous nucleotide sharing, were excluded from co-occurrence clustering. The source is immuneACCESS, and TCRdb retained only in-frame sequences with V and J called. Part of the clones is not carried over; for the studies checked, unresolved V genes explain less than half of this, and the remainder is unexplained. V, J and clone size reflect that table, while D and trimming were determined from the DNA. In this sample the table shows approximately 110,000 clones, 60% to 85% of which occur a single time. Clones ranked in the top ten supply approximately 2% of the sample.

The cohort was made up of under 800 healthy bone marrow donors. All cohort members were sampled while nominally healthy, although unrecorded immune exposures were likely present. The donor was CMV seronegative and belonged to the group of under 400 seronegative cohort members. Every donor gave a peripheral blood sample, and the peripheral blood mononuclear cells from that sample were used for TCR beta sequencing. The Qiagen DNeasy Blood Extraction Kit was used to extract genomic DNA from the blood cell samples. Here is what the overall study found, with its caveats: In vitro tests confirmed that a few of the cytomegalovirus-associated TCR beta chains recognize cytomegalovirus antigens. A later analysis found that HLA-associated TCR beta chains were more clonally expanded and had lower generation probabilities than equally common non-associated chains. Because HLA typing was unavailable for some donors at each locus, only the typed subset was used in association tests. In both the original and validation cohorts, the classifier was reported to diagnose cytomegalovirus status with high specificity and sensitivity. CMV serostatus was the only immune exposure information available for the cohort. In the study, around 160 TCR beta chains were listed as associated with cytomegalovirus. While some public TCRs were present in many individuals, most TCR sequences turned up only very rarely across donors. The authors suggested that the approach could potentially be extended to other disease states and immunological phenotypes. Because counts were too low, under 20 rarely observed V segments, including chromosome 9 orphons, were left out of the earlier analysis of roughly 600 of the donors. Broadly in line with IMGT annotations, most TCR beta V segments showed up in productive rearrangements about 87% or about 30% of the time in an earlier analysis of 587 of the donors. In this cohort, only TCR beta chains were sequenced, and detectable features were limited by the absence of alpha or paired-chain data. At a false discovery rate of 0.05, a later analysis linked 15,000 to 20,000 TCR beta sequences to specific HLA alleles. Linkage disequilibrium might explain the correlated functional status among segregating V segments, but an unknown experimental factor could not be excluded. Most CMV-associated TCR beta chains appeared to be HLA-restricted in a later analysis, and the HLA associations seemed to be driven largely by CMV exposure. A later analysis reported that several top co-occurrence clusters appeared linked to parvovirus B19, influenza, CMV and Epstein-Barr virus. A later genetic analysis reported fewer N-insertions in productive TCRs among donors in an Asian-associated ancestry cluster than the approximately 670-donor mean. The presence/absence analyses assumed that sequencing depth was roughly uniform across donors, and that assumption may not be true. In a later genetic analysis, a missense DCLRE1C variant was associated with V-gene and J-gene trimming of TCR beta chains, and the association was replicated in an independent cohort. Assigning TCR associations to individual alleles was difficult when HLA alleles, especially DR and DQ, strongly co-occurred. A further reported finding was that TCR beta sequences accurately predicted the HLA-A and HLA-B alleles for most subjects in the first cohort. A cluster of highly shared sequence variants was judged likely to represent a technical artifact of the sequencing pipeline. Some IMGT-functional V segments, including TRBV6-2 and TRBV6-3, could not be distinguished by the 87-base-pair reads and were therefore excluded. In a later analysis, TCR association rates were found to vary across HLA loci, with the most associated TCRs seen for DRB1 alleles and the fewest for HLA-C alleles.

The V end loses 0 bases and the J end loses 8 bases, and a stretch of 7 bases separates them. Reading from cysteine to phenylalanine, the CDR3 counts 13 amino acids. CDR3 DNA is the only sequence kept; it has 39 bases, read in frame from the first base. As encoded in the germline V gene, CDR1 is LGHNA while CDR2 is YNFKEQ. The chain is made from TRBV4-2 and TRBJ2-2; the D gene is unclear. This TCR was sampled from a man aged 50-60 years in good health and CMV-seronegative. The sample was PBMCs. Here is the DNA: TGTGCCAGCAGCCAAGATAGAGAGGGGGAGCTGTTTTTT. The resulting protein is CASSQDREGELFF.